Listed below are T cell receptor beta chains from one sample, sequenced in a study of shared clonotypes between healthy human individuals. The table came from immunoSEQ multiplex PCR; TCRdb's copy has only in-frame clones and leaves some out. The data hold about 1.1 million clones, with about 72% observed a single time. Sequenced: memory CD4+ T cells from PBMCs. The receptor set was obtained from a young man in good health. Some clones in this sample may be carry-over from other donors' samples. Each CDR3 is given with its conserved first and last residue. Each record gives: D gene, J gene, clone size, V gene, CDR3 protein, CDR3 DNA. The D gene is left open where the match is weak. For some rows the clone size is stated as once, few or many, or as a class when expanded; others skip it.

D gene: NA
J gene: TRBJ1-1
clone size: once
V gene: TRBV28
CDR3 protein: CASITTLGRHTEAFF
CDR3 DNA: TGTGCCAGCATCACCACCCTTGGGCGGCACACTGAAGCTTTCTTT

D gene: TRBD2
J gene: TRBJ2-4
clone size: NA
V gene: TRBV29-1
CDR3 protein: CSVDGLAGNIQYF
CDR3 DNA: TGCAGCGTTGATGGGCTAGCGGGAAACATTCAGTACTTC

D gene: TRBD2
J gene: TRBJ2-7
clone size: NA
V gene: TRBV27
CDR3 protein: CASSLRPSSGNYEQYF
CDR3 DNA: TGTGCCAGCAGTTTAAGGCCGTCTAGCGGGAACTACGAGCAGTACTTC

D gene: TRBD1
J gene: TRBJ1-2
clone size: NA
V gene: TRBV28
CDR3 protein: CASSASGTGFQGYTF
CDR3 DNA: TGTGCCAGCAGCGCTTCCGGGACAGGGTTCCAAGGCTACACCTTC

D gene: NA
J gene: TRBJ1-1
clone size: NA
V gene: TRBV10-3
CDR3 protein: CAISDRDPGTEAFF
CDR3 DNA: TGTGCCATCAGTGACCGGGACCCGGGCACTGAAGCTTTCTTT

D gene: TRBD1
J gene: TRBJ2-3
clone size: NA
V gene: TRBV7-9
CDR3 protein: CASSGQDRGPSDTQYF
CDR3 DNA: TGTGCCAGCAGCGGCCAGGACAGGGGGCCGTCAGATACGCAGTATTTT

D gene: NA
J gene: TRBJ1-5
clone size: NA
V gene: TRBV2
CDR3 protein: CASRALQGPANQPQHF
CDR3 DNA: TGTGCCAGCAGGGCCCTACAGGGACCAGCCAATCAGCCCCAGCATTTT

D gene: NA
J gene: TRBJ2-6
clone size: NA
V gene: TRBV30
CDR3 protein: CAGKPRSGANVLTF
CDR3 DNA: TGTGCCGGAAAACCGCGCTCTGGGGCCAACGTCCTGACTTTC

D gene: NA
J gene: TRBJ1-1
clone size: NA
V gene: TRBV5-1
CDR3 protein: CASSLVDPNTEAFF
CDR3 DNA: TGCGCCAGCAGCTTGGTGGACCCGAACACTGAAGCTTTCTTT

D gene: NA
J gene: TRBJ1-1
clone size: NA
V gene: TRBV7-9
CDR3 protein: CASRNPRNTEAFF
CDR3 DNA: TGTGCCAGCAGGAACCCAAGGAACACTGAAGCTTTCTTT

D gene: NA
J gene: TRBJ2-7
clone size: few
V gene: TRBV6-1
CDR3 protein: CASRRSRTATYEQYF
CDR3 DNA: TGTGCCAGCAGGCGATCGAGGACCGCTACCTACGAGCAGTACTTC

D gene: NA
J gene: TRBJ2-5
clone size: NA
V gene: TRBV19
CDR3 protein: CASSPGSGRAVQETQYF
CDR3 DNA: TGTGCCAGTAGTCCAGGCTCTGGACGGGCGGTACAAGAGACCCAGTACTTC

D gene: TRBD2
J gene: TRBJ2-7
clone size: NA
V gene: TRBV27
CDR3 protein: CASRFLLTGTSGTYEQYF
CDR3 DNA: TGTGCCAGCAGATTTCTCCTAACCGGGACTAGCGGCACCTACGAGCAGTACTTC

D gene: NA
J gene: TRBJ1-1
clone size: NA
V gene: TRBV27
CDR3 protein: CASSPRVGGSMNTEAFF
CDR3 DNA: TGTGCCAGCTCCCCACGGGTAGGGGGATCCATGAACACTGAAGCTTTCTTT

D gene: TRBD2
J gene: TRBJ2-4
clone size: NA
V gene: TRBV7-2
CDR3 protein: CASSLSSGGAAGDIQYF
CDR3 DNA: TGTGCCAGCAGCTTATCCAGCGGGGGGGCGGCAGGGGACATTCAGTACTTC

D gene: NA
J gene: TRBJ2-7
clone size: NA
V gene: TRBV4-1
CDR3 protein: CASSQEWRRMDEQYF
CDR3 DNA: TGCGCCAGCAGCCAAGAGTGGCGACGAATGGACGAGCAGTACTTC

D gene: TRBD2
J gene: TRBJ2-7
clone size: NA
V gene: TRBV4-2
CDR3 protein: CASSQDSRTSGNEQYF
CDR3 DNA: TGTGCCAGCAGCCAAGATAGCAGGACTAGCGGGAACGAGCAGTACTTC

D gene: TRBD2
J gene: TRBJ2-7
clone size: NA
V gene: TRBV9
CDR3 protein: CASSEGGTSGSREQYF
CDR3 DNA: TGTGCCAGCAGCGAGGGGGGGACTAGCGGGAGCCGCGAGCAGTACTTC

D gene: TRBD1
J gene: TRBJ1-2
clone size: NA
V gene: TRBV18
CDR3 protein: CASSPLTGGDYGYTF
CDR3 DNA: TGTGCCAGCTCCCCCCTTACAGGGGGGGACTATGGCTACACCTTC

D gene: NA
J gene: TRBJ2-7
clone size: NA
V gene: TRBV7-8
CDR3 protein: CASSLFPGLYEQYF
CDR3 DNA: TGTGCCAGCAGCTTATTCCCAGGGCTATACGAGCAGTACTTC

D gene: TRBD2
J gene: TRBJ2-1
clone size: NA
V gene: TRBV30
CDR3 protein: CAWSLGGSSYNEQFF
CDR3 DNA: TGTGCCTGGAGCCTCGGCGGGAGCTCCTACAATGAGCAGTTCTTC

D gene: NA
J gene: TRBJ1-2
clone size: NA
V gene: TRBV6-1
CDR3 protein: CASSGTQGFGYTF
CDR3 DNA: TGTGCCAGCAGTGGAACCCAGGGGTTTGGCTACACCTTC

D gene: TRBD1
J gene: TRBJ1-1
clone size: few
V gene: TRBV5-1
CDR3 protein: CASSGDRVVTEAFF
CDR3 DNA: TGCGCCAGCAGCGGGGACAGGGTCGTCACTGAAGCTTTCTTT

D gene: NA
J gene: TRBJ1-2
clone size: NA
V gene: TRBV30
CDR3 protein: CAWSPPGTFTGYTF
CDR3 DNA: TGTGCCTGGAGTCCCCCCGGGACATTTACCGGCTACACCTTC

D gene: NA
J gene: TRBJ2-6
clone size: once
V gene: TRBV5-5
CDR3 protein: CASSLGHSGANVLTF
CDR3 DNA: TGTGCCAGCAGCTTGGGACATTCAGGGGCCAACGTCCTGACTTTC

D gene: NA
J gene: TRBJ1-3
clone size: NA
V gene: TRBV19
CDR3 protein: CASSGSNGFRRGNTIYF
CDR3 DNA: TGTGCCAGTAGTGGATCTAATGGATTCAGACGGGGAAACACCATATATTTT

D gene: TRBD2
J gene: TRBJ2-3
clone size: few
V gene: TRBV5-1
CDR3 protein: CASTLAGNTDTQYF
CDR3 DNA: TGCGCCAGCACCTTAGCGGGAAACACAGATACGCAGTATTTT

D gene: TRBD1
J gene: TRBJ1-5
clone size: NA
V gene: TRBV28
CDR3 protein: CASSSPGQVSNQPQHF
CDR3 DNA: TGTGCCAGCAGTTCTCCAGGACAGGTTAGCAATCAGCCCCAGCATTTT

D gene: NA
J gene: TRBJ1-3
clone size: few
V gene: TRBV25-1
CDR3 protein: CASSDGHLSGNTIYF
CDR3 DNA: TGTGCCAGCAGTGACGGACACCTCTCTGGAAACACCATATATTTT

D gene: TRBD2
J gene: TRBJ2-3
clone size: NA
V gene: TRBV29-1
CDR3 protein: CSVAPSGRGDTQYF
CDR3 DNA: TGCAGCGTTGCTCCTAGCGGGAGGGGAGATACGCAGTATTTT

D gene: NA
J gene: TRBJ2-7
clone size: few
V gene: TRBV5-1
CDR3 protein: CASSLIGREQYF
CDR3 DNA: TGCGCCAGCAGCTTGATCGGTCGCGAGCAGTACTTC

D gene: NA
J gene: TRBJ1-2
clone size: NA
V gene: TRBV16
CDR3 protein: CASSQDTLDNYGYTF
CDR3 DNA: TGTGCCAGCAGCCAAGACACACTAGATAACTATGGCTACACCTTC

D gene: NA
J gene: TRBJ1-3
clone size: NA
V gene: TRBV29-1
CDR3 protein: CSVENGNTIYF
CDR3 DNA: TGCAGCGTGGAGAATGGAAACACCATATATTTT

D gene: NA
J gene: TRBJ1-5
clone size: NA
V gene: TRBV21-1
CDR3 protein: CASSPGRRPQHF
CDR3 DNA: TGTGCCAGCAGCCCAGGGCGCCGGCCCCAGCATTTT

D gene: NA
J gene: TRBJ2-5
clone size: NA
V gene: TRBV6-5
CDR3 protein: CASSFRRGETQYF
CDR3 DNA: TGTGCCAGCAGCTTCCGGAGAGGGGAGACCCAGTACTTC

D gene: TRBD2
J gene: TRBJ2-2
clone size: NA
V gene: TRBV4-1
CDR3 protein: CASSQVDLGLAYGELFF
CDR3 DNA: TGCGCCAGCAGCCAGGTTGACCTAGGACTAGCATATGGGGAGCTGTTTTTT

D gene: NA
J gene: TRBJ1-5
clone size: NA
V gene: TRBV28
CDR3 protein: CASDMYLSANQPQHF
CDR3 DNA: TGTGCCAGCGACATGTACTTGAGTGCCAATCAGCCCCAGCATTTT

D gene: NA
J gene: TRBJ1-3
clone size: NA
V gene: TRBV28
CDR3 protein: CASSLGHFTSGNTIYF
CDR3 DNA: TGTGCCAGCAGTTTGGGTCATTTTACCTCTGGAAACACCATATATTTT

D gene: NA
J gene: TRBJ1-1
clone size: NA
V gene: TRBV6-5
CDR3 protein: CASEGRNTEAFF
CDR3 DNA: TGTGCCAGCGAAGGGCGGAACACTGAAGCTTTCTTT

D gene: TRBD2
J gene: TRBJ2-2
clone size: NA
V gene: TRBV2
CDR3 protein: CASSTGTSGSTGELFF
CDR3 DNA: TGTGCCAGCAGTACCGGGACTAGCGGGAGCACCGGGGAGCTGTTTTTT

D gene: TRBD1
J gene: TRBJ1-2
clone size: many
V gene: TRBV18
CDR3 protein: CASSPRTGEGYTF
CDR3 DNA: TGTGCCAGCTCACCAAGGACAGGAGAAGGCTACACCTTC

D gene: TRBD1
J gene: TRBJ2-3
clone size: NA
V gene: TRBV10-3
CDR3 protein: CAISVQGANSDTQYF
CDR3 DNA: TGTGCCATCAGTGTCCAGGGGGCGAATTCGGATACGCAGTATTTT

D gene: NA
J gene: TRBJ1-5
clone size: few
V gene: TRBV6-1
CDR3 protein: CASRARANSDQPQHF
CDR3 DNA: TGTGCCAGCAGGGCTAGGGCAAACAGTGACCAGCCCCAGCATTTT

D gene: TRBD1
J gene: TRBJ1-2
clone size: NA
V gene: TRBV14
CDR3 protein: CASSQAGTGGGHGYTF
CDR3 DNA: TGTGCCAGCAGCCAAGCCGGAACAGGGGGCGGTCATGGCTACACCTTC

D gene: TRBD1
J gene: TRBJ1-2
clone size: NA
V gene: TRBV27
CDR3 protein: CASSLREGRQGTNYGYTF
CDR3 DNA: TGTGCCAGCAGTCTTAGGGAGGGACGACAGGGCACTAACTATGGCTACACCTTC

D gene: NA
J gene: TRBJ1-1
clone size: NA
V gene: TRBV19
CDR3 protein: CASSIDPLGAEAFF
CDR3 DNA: TGTGCCAGTAGTATAGATCCGCTAGGGGCTGAAGCTTTCTTT

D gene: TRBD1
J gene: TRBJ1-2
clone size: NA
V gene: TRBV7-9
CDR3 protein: CASSWGDRGSGYTF
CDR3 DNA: TGTGCCAGCAGCTGGGGGGACAGGGGGAGTGGCTACACCTTC

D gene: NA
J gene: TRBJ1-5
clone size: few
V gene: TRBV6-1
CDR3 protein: CASRGENSNQPQHF
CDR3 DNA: TGTGCCAGCCGCGGGGAAAATAGCAATCAGCCCCAGCATTTT

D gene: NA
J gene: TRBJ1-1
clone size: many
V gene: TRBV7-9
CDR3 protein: CASRSRENTEAFF
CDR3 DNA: TGTGCCAGCAGATCTCGTGAGAACACTGAAGCTTTCTTT

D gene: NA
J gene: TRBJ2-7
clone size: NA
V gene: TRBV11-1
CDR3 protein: CASSGRPTPYEQYF
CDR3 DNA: TGTGCCAGCAGCGGGCGGCCTACCCCCTACGAGCAGTACTTC

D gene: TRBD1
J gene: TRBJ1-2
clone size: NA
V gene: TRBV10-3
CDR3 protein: CATQRDSYGYTF
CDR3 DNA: TGTGCCACACAACGGGACAGTTATGGCTACACCTTC

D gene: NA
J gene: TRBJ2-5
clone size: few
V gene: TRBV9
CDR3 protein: CASSYGSQETQYF
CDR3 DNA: TGTGCCAGCAGTTACGGGAGCCAAGAGACCCAGTACTTC

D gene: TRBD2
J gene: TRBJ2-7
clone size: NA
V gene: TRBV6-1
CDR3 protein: CASSVTSGIHEQYF
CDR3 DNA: TGTGCCAGCAGTGTAACTAGCGGGATCCACGAGCAGTACTTC

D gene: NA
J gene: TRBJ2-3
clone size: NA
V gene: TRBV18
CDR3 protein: CASSPPRGTDTQYF
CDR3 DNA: TGTGCCAGCTCACCACCGAGGGGCACAGATACGCAGTATTTT

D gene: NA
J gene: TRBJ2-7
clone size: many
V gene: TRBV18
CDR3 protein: CASSPARTGEQYF
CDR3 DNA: TGTGCCAGCTCACCCGCTCGGACTGGCGAGCAGTACTTC

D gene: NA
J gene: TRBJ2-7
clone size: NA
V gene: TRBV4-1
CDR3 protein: CASSPVGAAKQYF
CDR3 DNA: TGCGCCAGCAGCCCCGTTGGGGCGGCGAAGCAGTACTTC

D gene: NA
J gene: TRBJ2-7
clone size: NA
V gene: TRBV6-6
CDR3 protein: CASSYSNYEQYF
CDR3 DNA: TGTGCCAGCAGTTACTCGAATTACGAGCAGTACTTC

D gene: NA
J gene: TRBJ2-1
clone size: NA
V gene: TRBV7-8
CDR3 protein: CASSLAEGLEQFF
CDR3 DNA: TGTGCCAGCAGCTTAGCGGAGGGCCTTGAGCAGTTCTTC

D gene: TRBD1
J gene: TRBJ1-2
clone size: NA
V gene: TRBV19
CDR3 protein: CASSNRGDSTF
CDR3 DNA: TGTGCCAGTAGTAACAGGGGGGATTCCACCTTC